One sample yielded the 15 T cell receptor beta chains listed below, sequenced in a study of shared clonotypes between healthy human individuals. Measured with immunoSEQ multiplex PCR; TCRdb has only the in-frame clones, and not every one. The sample has nearly 1 million clones, 76% seen once. Sequencing was carried out using memory CD4+ T cells sorted from blood. As for subset: CD45RA-negative fraction. The receptors were sampled from a man between 18 and 35 years old in good health.

To note about this clone: The same CDR3 also results from other DNA sequences found in this sample. The chain is built from TRBV18 and TRBJ1-6; D not resolved. CDR3 size: 14 residues. Germline V CDR1 and CDR2: KGHSH, LQKENI. The V and J ends lost 0 bases and 3 bases respectively, with 3 bases between them. The CDR3 here is CASSPPGYNSPLHF. CDR3 sequence (DNA): TGTGCCAGCTCACCACCGGGCTATAATTCACCCCTCCACTTT.

The J gene is TRBJ1-6, the V gene TRBV5-1, with D possibly matching TRBD1 (5 bases). Germline V gene sequence: CDR1 SGHRS, CDR2 YFSETQ. The V end lost 3 bases, the J end lost 6 bases, and 13 bases lay between the germline ends. CDR3 length: 15 amino acids. CDR3 protein: CASSSGPTANSPLHF. CDR3 DNA: TGCGCCAGCAGCTCGGGACCTACGGCTAATTCACCCCTCCACTTT.

This chain uses TRBV5-4 with TRBJ2-5, with 9 bases matching TRBD1. Per the germline V gene, CDR1 is SGHNT and CDR2 is YYREEE (reference sequence). The CDR3 has 16 residues. The V and J ends lost 5 bases and 0 bases, in that order; junction bases with no gene match: 8. The CDR3 DNA sequence: TGTGCCAGCAGGACCGGGACAGGGACGTACCAAGAGACCCAGTACTTC. Amino acid sequence: CASRTGTGTYQETQYF.

The J gene is TRBJ2-6, the V gene TRBV9; 8 nucleotides align to TRBD1. The ends lost 4 bases at V and 0 bases at J; junction bases unmatched: 6. The CDR3 loop spans 17 amino acids. Germline CDR1 SGDLS, CDR2 YYNGEE. The CDR3, as DNA: TGTGCCAGCAGCCCCCGGGACAGGTCCTCTGGGGCCAACGTCCTGACTTTC. This codes for CASSPRDRSSGANVLTF.

With regard to this clone: Additional DNA sequences in this sample encode the identical CDR3. The V and J genes are TRBV5-1 and TRBJ1-3; 7 nucleotides match TRBD1. Germline values: CDR1 SGHRS, CDR2 YFSETQ. V was pared by 0 bases and J by 1 base, with 4 bases of the junction left unmatched. The CDR3 contains 16 residues. In DNA form, the CDR3 reads TGCGCCAGCAGCTTGGAAGGGGGCAATTCTGGAAACACCATATATTTT. This codes for CASSLEGGNSGNTIYF.

There are a few counts of this clone. The CDR3 coding sequence is TGCGCCAGCAGCCAAGTTGCGGGGGCTAGAACAGATACGCAGTATTTT. Residues: CASSQVAGARTDTQYF. The chain has TRBV4-3 and TRBJ2-3; D possibly corresponds to TRBD2 (7 bases). Germline V gene lookup returns CDR1 LGHNA and CDR2 YSLEER. The CDR3 loop spans 16 amino acids. The V end lost 1 base, the J end lost 3 bases, and 14 bases lay between the germline ends.

The V call is TRBV29-1, the J call TRBJ1-5; the D gene is possibly TRBD1 (6 bases). This CDR3 is 15 amino acids long. Germline CDR1 and CDR2: SQVTM and ANQGSEA. V lost 7 bases and J 3 bases, leaving 19 bases between the germline ends. The chain's CDR3 is CSAGGAQGNNQPQHF. In DNA, the CDR3 is TGCAGCGCCGGAGGGGCACAGGGAAACAATCAGCCCCAGCATTTT.

In the case of this clone: A read error is possible here, since a much larger clone lies one base away. The chain combines TRBV5-4 with TRBJ2-1; TRBD2 is a possible D gene (5 bases). V was clipped by 4 bases and J by 0 bases, with 11 bases between them. Looked up from germline, CDR1 is SGHNT and CDR2 is YYREEE (reference sequence). The CDR3 length is 15 residues. CDR3 protein: CASSQTTSSYNEQFF. CDR3 bases: TGTGCCAGCAGCCAGACTACGAGCTCCTACAATGAGCAGTTCTTC. Together with reference TRBV5-4 and TRBJ2-1, the CDR3 gives the full variable domain: ETGVTQSPTHLIKTRGQQVTLRCSSQSGHNTVSWYQQALGQGPQFIFQYYREEENGRGNFPPRFSGLQFPNYSSELNVNALELDDSALYLCASSQTTSSYNEQFFGPGTRLTVL.

This clone was detected a few times. V gene TRBV6-5 combines with J gene TRBJ1-2, with D perhaps TRBD1 (6 bases). Trimming removed 6 bases at V and 5 bases at J, with 19 bases between. Germline assignment: CDR1 MNHEY and CDR2 SVGAGI. CDR3 length: 15 amino acids. As DNA, the CDR3 is TGTGCCAGCAGGTTAACTAGGGACACCATTTATGGCTACACCTTC. Protein: CASRLTRDTIYGYTF.

In DNA, the CDR3 is TGCGCCAGCAGCGCGGGCTGGATGGTCACTGAAGCTTTCTTT. It is translated as CASSAGWMVTEAFF. This chain uses TRBV4-1 with TRBJ1-1; D gene ambiguous. Germline V CDR1 and CDR2: MGHRA, YSYEKL. The CDR3 is made up of 14 amino acids. V was cut by 5 bases and J by 4 bases, with 14 bases left in between.

This rearrangement joins TRBV25-1 to TRBJ1-2; 9 nucleotides align to TRBD1. The V segment lost 5 bases and the J segment 8 bases; nucleotides outside the gene matches: 6. Per the germline V gene, CDR1 is MGHDK and CDR2 is SYGVNS. This CDR3 spans 13 amino acids. CDR3 sequence: CASSTTGGLGYTF. Here the CDR3 DNA reads TGTGCCAGCAGTACCACAGGGGGCTTAGGCTACACCTTC.

The chain's CDR3 is CASSENPVNSPLHF. The CDR3 bases are TGTGCCAGCAGTGAAAACCCGGTGAATTCACCCCTCCACTTT. The V call is TRBV2, the J call TRBJ1-6; unclear D gene. The CDR3 is 14 amino acids. Trimming stripped 2 bases from V and 7 bases from J, with 9 bases between. Germline V gene sequence: CDR1 SNHLY, CDR2 FYNNEI.

The J gene is TRBJ1-3, the V gene TRBV30, with 8 bases matching TRBD1. The CDR3 sequence is 13 residues long. V was clipped by 5 bases and J by 0 bases; unmatched bases: 0. CDR1 and CDR2 from the germline V gene are GTSNPN and SVGIG (reference sequence). The CDR3 coding sequence is TGTGCCTGGCAGGGGGCCTCTGGAAACACCATATATTTT. This gives the protein CAWQGASGNTIYF.

This clone was seen only once. This chain joins TRBV7-9 and TRBJ2-4; the match to TRBD1 covers 11 bases. The ends lost 5 bases at V and 1 base at J; junction bases unmatched: 1. Germline loops: CDR1 SEHNR, CDR2 FQNEAQ (reference sequence). The CDR3 covers 15 residues. DNA for the CDR3: TGTGCCAGCAGCGGGGACAGGGGGGCCAAAAACATTCAGTACTTC. Its protein product is CASSGDRGAKNIQYF.

The chain uses TRBV9 and TRBJ2-3, with D possibly being TRBD1 (6 bases). The CDR3 extends over 14 amino acids. Germline CDR1 is SGDLS and CDR2 is YYNGEE. V was shortened by 0 bases and J by 1 base, with 6 bases between the two germline ends. The CDR3 here is CASSVGQGTDTQYF. The CDR3 nucleotides read TGTGCCAGCAGCGTAGGACAGGGCACAGATACGCAGTATTTT.